The 31 T cell receptor beta chains in this list originate from one sample, sequenced in a study of T cells in Graves' hyperthyroidism and ophthalmopathy. Amplification of TCR beta CDR3 regions used RNA as the template. During a first-round RT-PCR of the TCR CDR3, the HTBI primer set was used. Via MiXCR, TCRdb re-called the multiplex PCR reads, giving one row per CDR3 protein. The data show about 380,000 distinct CDR3 sequences, approximately 15% seen once. Material: blood. All receptors derive from a man younger than 40 with Graves' hyperthyroidism that later progressed to Graves' ophthalmopathy.

This clonotype was recorded at least ten times. The CDR3: CASDTYNEQFF. For the CDR3, the DNA is TGTGCCAGCGATACTTACAATGAGCAGTTCTTC. The chain joins TRBV7-9 to TRBJ2-1; the D is unclear. The CDR3 length is 11 residues. Germline loops: CDR1 SEHNR, CDR2 FQNEAQ (reference sequence). Trimming shortened V by 8 bases and J by 4 bases, and 6 bases separated the two germline ends.

The chain's CDR3 is CASSERTPCNEQFF. In nucleotides, the CDR3 is TGCGCCAGCAGTGAGAGGACCCCATGCAATGAGCAGTTCTTC. The chain couples TRBV10-1 to TRBJ2-1; D is undetermined. With 2 bases removed from V and 6 bases from J, the gap between germline ends came to 11 bases. Germline CDR1 WNHNN, CDR2 SYGVQD (reference sequence). This CDR3 spans 14 amino acids.

This clonotype showed up many times. The chain has TRBV28 and TRBJ2-7, with TRBD2 matching over 9 bases. The CDR3 has 14 residues. The V gene end was trimmed by 1 base and the J gene end by 5 bases; junction bases not matched to a gene: 3. CDR1 MDHEN and CDR2 SYDVKM come from the germline V gene. CDR3 loop: CASSLYGTSNEQYF. CDR3 nucleotides: TGTGCCAGCAGTTTATACGGGACTAGCAACGAGCAGTACTTC. The full variable domain, rest sourced from reference TRBV28 and TRBJ2-7, is DVKVTQSSRYLVKRTGEKVFLECVQDMDHENMFWYRQDPGLGLRLIYFSYDVKMKEKGDIPEGYSVSREKKERFSLILESASTNQTSMYLCASSLYGTSNEQYFGPGTRLTVT.

To note about this clonotype: With a much larger clone just one base away, this may be a read error. This CDR3 is missing its conserved last phenylalanine or tryptophan, likely due to a read error. The chain links TRBV28 to TRBJ1-6, with 7 bases lining up with TRBD1. CDR3 length: 15 amino acids. After removal of 7 bases from V and 0 bases from J, the junction contained 3 bases not matched to a gene. Germline CDR1 MDHEN, CDR2 SYDVKM. The CDR3 bases are TGTGCCAGCAACAGGGGAAGCTCCTATAATTCACCCCTCCACTAT. Its translation: CASNRGSSYNSPLHY.

This clonotype was seen many times. The gene calls are TRBV29-1 and TRBJ1-4; weak D call: TRBD1 (5 bases). The V and J ends lost 3 bases and 8 bases respectively, with 16 bases between them. Germline assignment: CDR1 SQVTM and CDR2 ANQGSEA. The CDR3 sequence is 14 residues long. The CDR3 DNA is TGCAGCGTTGAGGCTCAGGGAGCGGAGGAAAAACTGTTTTTT. Protein product: CSVEAQGAEEKLFF.

Many counts were recorded for this clonotype. The chain carries TRBV7-9 and TRBJ1-1; D unresolved. The length of the CDR3 is 12 residues. Germline loops: CDR1 SEHNR, CDR2 FQNEAQ (reference sequence). V dropped 4 bases and J dropped 1 base, with 4 bases sitting between them. In nucleotides, the CDR3 is TGTGCCAGCAGCTCAACGAACACTGAAGCTTTCTTT. This sequence encodes CASSSTNTEAFF.

The chain uses TRBV10-2 and TRBJ1-2; D is unclear. The germline gives CDR1 WSHSY, CDR2 SAAADI. V was trimmed by 6 bases and J by 3 bases, leaving 11 bases between them. The CDR3 sequence is 13 residues long. The CDR3 here is CASSSLEDYGYTF. The CDR3 coding sequence is TGCGCCAGCAGCAGTCTCGAGGACTATGGCTACACCTTC.

At least ten counts were recorded for this clonotype. J is TRBJ2-1 and V is TRBV7-9; D not certain. Germline CDR1 is SEHNR and CDR2 is FQNEAQ (reference sequence). The CDR3 contains 15 residues. V gave up 3 bases and J gave up 0 bases, with 9 bases separating them. CDR3 loop: CASSFSKGSYNEQFF. The CDR3 nucleotides are TGTGCCAGCAGCTTCTCAAAGGGCTCCTACAATGAGCAGTTCTTC.

The CDR3 DNA follows: TGTGCCAGCAGTAAAAGCACTAGCGGCCGCACAGATACGCAGTATTTT. This gives the protein CASSKSTSGRTDTQYF. The chain combines TRBV6-1 with TRBJ2-3; 8 bases are a match to TRBD2. The CDR3 sequence is 16 residues long. Germline trimming cut 5 bases from V and 1 base from J; bases unmatched to any gene: 8. Germline V gives CDR1 MNHNS, CDR2 SASEGT.

This clonotype was detected only a few times. V gene TRBV6-1 combines with J gene TRBJ1-6; a weak D match, TRBD1 (6 bases). Germline V gene data show CDR1 as MNHNS and CDR2 as SASEGT. CDR3 length: 17 residues. Trimming cost V 5 bases and J 8 bases, with 22 bases left between them. CDR3 sequence: CASSPGHPSLRHSPLHF. For the CDR3, the DNA is TGTGCCAGCAGTCCGGGACACCCTTCCCTACGCCATTCACCCCTCCACTTT.

As regards this clonotype: A much more abundant neighbour one base away suggests this may be a read error. The conserved final phenylalanine or tryptophan is absent from the CDR3, which likely points to a read error. Here the CDR3 DNA reads TGTGCCAGCAGGCCCACTAGCGGGGGTGGTGGTGAGCAGTTCTCC. Amino acids: CASRPTSGGGGEQFS. V usage is TRBV2 and J usage is TRBJ2-1; TRBD2 matches at 11 bases. With 6 bases clipped from V and 9 bases from J, the junction kept 10 bases outside the gene matches. The CDR3 consists of 15 residues. Per the germline V gene, CDR1 is SNHLY and CDR2 is FYNNEI.

Concerning this clonotype: A read error may be the cause here, since a much bigger clone is one base away. V usage is TRBV6-2 or TRBV6-3 and J usage is TRBJ2-7; the D gene is possibly TRBD1 (8 bases). The germline CDR1 and CDR2 sequences are MNHEY and SVGEGT. Trimming removed 6 bases at V and 9 bases at J, with 24 bases between. The CDR3 is 15 amino acids. The CDR3: CASSINRGGLSPQYF. CDR3 DNA: TGTGCCAGCAGCATAAACAGGGGGGGTCTATCTCCGCAGTACTTC.

The J gene is TRBJ1-1, the V gene TRBV28, with TRBD1 as a possible D gene (6 bases). CDR3 length: 14 residues. Germline CDR1 and CDR2: MDHEN and SYDVKM. Trimming removed 7 bases at V and 5 bases at J, with 17 bases between. The CDR3 coding sequence is TGTGCCAGCATTCTCTGGGGAGGGGGTACTGAAGCTTTCTTT. It encodes CASILWGGGTEAFF. Drawing the rest from reference TRBV28 and TRBJ1-1, the complete variable domain is DVKVTQSSRYLVKRTGEKVFLECVQDMDHENMFWYRQDPGLGLRLIYFSYDVKMKEKGDIPEGYSVSREKKERFSLILESASTNQTSMYLCASILWGGGTEAFFGQGTRLTVV.

This clonotype was seen more than once but under ten times. The chain links TRBV27 to TRBJ2-7; D gene unclear. Per germline, CDR1 MNHEY and CDR2 SMNVEV (reference sequence). This CDR3 region has 13 residues. V lost 6 bases, J lost 6 bases, and 15 bases lay in between. In DNA form, the CDR3 reads TGTGCCAGCAGCCGAGGCCCGACTGCCGAGCAGTACTTC. Translating gives CASSRGPTAEQYF.

This clonotype was seen only a few times. The chain uses TRBV14 and TRBJ1-6; tentative D call: TRBD1 (5 bases). V lost 4 bases and J lost 7, with 14 bases in between. The germline V gene has CDR1 SGHDN and CDR2 FVKESK. This CDR3 is 15 amino acids long. The CDR3 DNA is TGTGCCAGCAGCCTCGCCGGGACCGAGAATTCACCCCTCCACTTT. Amino acids: CASSLAGTENSPLHF.

This clonotype was counted ten times or more. The chain is built from TRBV12-3 or TRBV12-4 and TRBJ2-5, with 7 bases fitting TRBD1. V lost 6 bases and J lost 4; bases outside the gene matches: 5. The CDR3 covers 13 residues. CDR3 loop: CASSPRTGETQYF. The CDR3, as DNA: TGTGCCAGCAGCCCCCGGACAGGAGAGACCCAGTACTTC.

Ten or more counts support this clonotype. The CDR3 coding sequence is TGTGCCAGCAGTTCCGGGCTGCGATTTGGGGAAAAACTGTTTTTT. Encoded protein: CASSSGLRFGEKLFF. The chain uses TRBV12-3 or TRBV12-4 and TRBJ1-4; D ambiguous. The CDR3 spans 15 residues. The V and J ends lost 4 bases and 8 bases respectively, with 17 bases between them.

This clonotype came up many times. The chain recombines TRBV5-1 with TRBJ2-7; 7 bases fit TRBD1. Germline assignment: CDR1 SGHRS and CDR2 YFSETQ. Trimming at V came to 4 bases and at J to 6 bases, leaving 10 bases not matched to a gene. CDR3 size: 14 residues. CDR3 in amino acids: CASSPWDSPSEQYF. The DNA of the CDR3 is TGCGCCAGCAGCCCTTGGGACAGTCCATCCGAGCAGTACTTC.

A note on this clonotype: Just one base apart from a much larger clone, this may be a read error. The rearrangement links TRBV20-1 to TRBJ1-5; 8 nucleotides agree with TRBD1. The germline V gene encodes CDR1 DFQATT and CDR2 SNEGSKA (reference sequence). This CDR3 spans 14 amino acids. CDR3 loop: CSANPKTGVQPQPF. CDR3 DNA: TGCAGTGCCAACCCAAAGACAGGGGTTCAGCCCCAGCCTTTT.

This clonotype has only one observation. The chain employs TRBV7-3 and TRBJ1-2; D perhaps matches TRBD1 (5 bases). The CDR3 has 11 amino acids. Germline V CDR1 and CDR2: SGHTA, FQGTGA. This CDR3 is CAIRQGDGYTF. CDR3 in DNA: TGTGCTATACGGCAGGGCGATGGCTACACCTTC.

The sample holds many counts of this clonotype. V and J are TRBV28 and TRBJ1-2, with 8 bases aligning to TRBD1. The CDR3 is 14 amino acids. Germline CDR1 is MDHEN and CDR2 is SYDVKM. Unmatched junction bases numbered 2, after V lost 5 bases and J lost 0 bases. CDR3 coding DNA: TGTGCCAGCAGTCACAGGGGGTCTAACTATGGCTACACCTTC. Residues: CASSHRGSNYGYTF.

This clonotype showed up many times. The gene calls are TRBV6-1 and TRBJ1-1; D is ambiguous. CDR1 and CDR2 from the germline V gene are MNHNS and SASEGT. With 7 bases removed from V and 0 bases from J, the gap between germline ends came to 12 bases. This CDR3 has 14 residues. The CDR3 protein is CASTPGPMNTEAFF. In DNA, the CDR3 is TGTGCCAGCACCCCGGGCCCCATGAACACTGAAGCTTTCTTT.

The chain combines TRBV4-2 with TRBJ2-1, with 12 positions matching TRBD2. V lost 0 bases, J lost 0 bases, and 6 bases stayed unmatched. This CDR3 has 19 amino acids. The V gene's germline CDR1 is LGHNA and CDR2 YNFKEQ. CDR3 residues: CASSQDRLAGGLSYNEQFF. DNA of the CDR3: TGTGCCAGCAGCCAAGATCGGCTAGCGGGGGGGCTCTCCTACAATGAGCAGTTCTTC.

This clonotype has just a few counts. The chain couples TRBV28 to TRBJ2-6, with TRBD1 matching 10 bases. Germline V gene sequence: CDR1 MDHEN, CDR2 SYDVKM. The J segment lost 0 bases and the V segment lost 7 bases, leaving 6 bases of the junction unmatched. The length of the CDR3 is 17 residues. For the CDR3, the DNA is TGTGCCAGCACAAGGGACAGGGGACTCTCTGGGGCCAACGTCCTGACTTTC. The encoded protein is CASTRDRGLSGANVLTF.

In its sample, this clonotype was seen a few times. This chain uses TRBV11-2 with TRBJ2-6; no clear D. The CDR3 runs to 14 residues. Germline CDR1 and CDR2: SGHAT and FQNNGV. V dropped 5 bases and J dropped 6 bases, with 11 bases sitting between them. CDR3 sequence: CASSLITLANVLTF. Here the CDR3 DNA reads TGTGCCAGCAGCCTCATAACCTTGGCCAACGTCCTGACTTTC.

In this sample, this clonotype turned up many times. This chain uses TRBV6-5 with TRBJ2-5; 10 nucleotides align to TRBD2. The CDR3 is made up of 14 amino acids. With 6 bases clipped from V and 2 bases from J, the junction kept 3 bases outside the gene matches. Looked up from germline, CDR1 is MNHEY and CDR2 is SVGAGI. This CDR3 reads CASRLLAGQETQYF. The CDR3 region has the DNA TGTGCCAGCAGATTACTAGCGGGGCAAGAGACCCAGTACTTC.

This clonotype has ten or more counts. CDR3 region: CASRGGQSNQPQHF. The CDR3 DNA reads TGTGCCAGCAGGGGGGGACAGAGCAATCAGCCCCAGCATTTT. The chain employs TRBV2 and TRBJ1-5; TRBD1 matches at 7 bases. The CDR3 sequence is 14 residues long. Trimming took 6 bases from V and 1 from J; bases not matched to a gene: 3. Per germline, CDR1 SNHLY and CDR2 FYNNEI. The whole variable domain, filled in from reference TRBV2 and TRBJ1-5, reads EPEVTQTPSHQVTQMGQEVILRCVPISNHLYFYWYRQILGQKVEFLVSFYNNEISEKSEIFDDQFSVERPDGSNFTLKIRSTKLEDSAMYFCASRGGQSNQPQHFGDGTRLSIL.

Many counts were recorded for this clonotype. The chain uses TRBV20-1 and TRBJ2-7; 7 bases agree with TRBD1. The CDR3 runs to 13 residues. V gave up 5 bases and J gave up 7 bases; unmatched junction bases: 11. The germline V gene encodes CDR1 DFQATT and CDR2 SNEGSKA (reference sequence). For the CDR3, the DNA is TGCAGTGCTGAAGCGACAGGGTTGGGAGAGCAGTACTTC. This translates into CSAEATGLGEQYF.

This clonotype was counted many times. This chain uses TRBV7-9 with TRBJ1-2, with D unresolved. The CDR3 has 13 amino acids. Trimming took 5 bases from V and 6 from J, leaving 13 bases between them. CDR1 and CDR2 (germline): SEHNR, FQNEAQ (reference sequence). DNA of the CDR3: TGTGCCAGCAGCCCCCCGCGGGCGGATGGCTACACCTTC. Protein sequence: CASSPPRADGYTF.

This clonotype was observed at least ten times. The chain is built from TRBV12-3 or TRBV12-4 and TRBJ2-7; D possibly corresponds to TRBD1 (5 bases). The CDR3 contains 13 residues. Trimming removed 2 bases from V and 2 bases from J, with 7 bases in between. CDR3: CASSLKGPYEQYF. The CDR3 DNA follows: TGTGCCAGCAGTTTAAAGGGGCCCTACGAGCAGTACTTC.

This clonotype showed up many times. V usage is TRBV20-1 and J usage is TRBJ1-1; 7 positions agree with TRBD1. V lost 8 bases and J lost 1; bases outside the gene matches: 13. This CDR3 is 15 amino acids long. Germline loops: CDR1 DFQATT, CDR2 SNEGSKA (reference sequence). CDR3 sequence reads: CSTDGGGRGNTEAFF. The CDR3 DNA reads as TGCAGTACCGACGGAGGGGGCAGGGGGAACACTGAAGCTTTCTTT.